This T cell receptor beta chain was documented in a study of shared clonotypes between healthy human individuals. Study-level points and caveats: Naive subsets tended to show greater estimated richness than memory subsets.

Every immunoSEQ plate was one replicate of a subset's evenly spread DNA. Data came from immunoSEQ multiplex PCR; TCRdb stores just in-frame clones and leaves some out. The sample yields 1,400,000 or so clones, 98% seen once. CDR3 length: 15 residues. The germline V gene has CDR1 LGHNA and CDR2 YSLEER. After removal of 2 bases from V and 3 bases from J, the junction contained 0 bases not matched to a gene. About this clone itself: Its cognate antigen is unknown.

The rearrangement joins TRBV4-3 to TRBJ2-2, with TRBD2 matching 10 bases. The TCR sequence derives from a man between 25 and 39 years old in good health. The material sequenced was naive CD4+ T cells sorted from blood. The subset is: CD45RA+ positively selected. The DNA of the CDR3 is TGCGCCAGCAGCCAAAGCGGGAGGGACACCGGGGAGCTGTTTTTT. Amino acid sequence: CASSQSGRDTGELFF.